Described below is a single T cell receptor (beta chain) sequence and its context. It lacks a known antigen. Base quality data are lacking; no much larger clone is found one base away. This specimen belongs to a study of shared T cell receptors in the human thymus (dated by TCRdb to the early 2020s). The study in broad terms: The study examined how self-reactive, shared T-cell receptor alpha chains are generated in the human thymus.

The germline V gene specifies MGHRA as CDR1 and YSYEKL as CDR2. Trimming at the junction amounts to 3 bases on V and 1 base on J, and the germline ends lie 11 bases apart. From the cysteine through the phenylalanine, the CDR3 covers 15 amino acids. The only DNA kept is the CDR3, 45 bases in frame from the first base. Receptor libraries were prepared by the immunoSEQ multiplex PCR assay. The table comes from immuneACCESS by way of TCRdb, which keeps in-frame sequences with V and J called. Part of the clones is missing from these tables; in studies checked, under half for an unresolved V gene and the rest for unknown reasons. The sample table lists 600,000 or so clones, over 75% of them with a count of one. The ten largest clones add up to about 0.0094% of the sample. These data also formed part of another study, on human thymus T cells. Drawing on the second study: Donors were immunologically healthy infants undergoing open corrective cardiac surgery for congenital heart defects in Finland. The thymus tissue came from surgical resects taken out during corrective cardiac surgery. Both the thymic and the peripheral blood repertoires appeared to show biased V and J gene segment usage. According to the related research, thymic TCR repertoires were highly overlapping among unrelated individuals. The study characterized TCR alpha and beta repertoires from under 10 infant thymus samples and a few related peripheral blood samples. The infant donors were roughly 7 to 250 days old, and the cohort included several males and a couple of females. Thymocytes were freed from the tissue by mechanical means and kept at -70 degrees C as pellets of roughly 9-30 million cells. Genomic DNA was extracted from frozen cell pellets with a QIAsymphony instrument. The immunoSEQ multiplex PCR assay was used to amplify the TCRB and TCRAD loci from a standardized amount of quality-controlled genomic DNA. The amplicons covered the V(D)J region and were long enough to include the CDR3 and to identify the V and J genes. Amplicon sequencing was performed on an Illumina platform through the commercial immunoSEQ service. Corrections for primer bias and sequencing errors followed previously described methods, while TCRAD and TCRB definitions were based on the IMGT database. Analysis of the repertoires was done with immunoSEQ Analyzer 3.0 and VDJTools and included basic statistics, V/J segment usage, diversity estimates, rarefaction and pairwise overlap. Diversity was estimated using the Chao1, ChaoE, Efron-Thisted, Shannon and inverse Simpson indices, and was also estimated on datasets down-sampled to the size of the smallest sample. Repertoire overlap was assessed by strict matching of CDR3 nucleotide sequence, V gene and J gene, and clustering was done by Jaccard-based multidimensional scaling. On average, roughly 810,000 unique TCRB clonotypes were obtained from thymus samples, compared with about 84,000 from blood samples.

Sequenced input: thymocytes. The V gene is TRBV4-1 and the J gene is TRBJ2-3, with the D gene uncertain. This sequence originates from a boy younger than two with a congenital heart defect. Donor details come from another sample of the same person, matched by shared clones. The bases read TGCGCCAGCAGCCATAACCGGTCCGGCACAGATACGCAGTATTTT. The encoded protein is CASSHNRSGTDTQYF.